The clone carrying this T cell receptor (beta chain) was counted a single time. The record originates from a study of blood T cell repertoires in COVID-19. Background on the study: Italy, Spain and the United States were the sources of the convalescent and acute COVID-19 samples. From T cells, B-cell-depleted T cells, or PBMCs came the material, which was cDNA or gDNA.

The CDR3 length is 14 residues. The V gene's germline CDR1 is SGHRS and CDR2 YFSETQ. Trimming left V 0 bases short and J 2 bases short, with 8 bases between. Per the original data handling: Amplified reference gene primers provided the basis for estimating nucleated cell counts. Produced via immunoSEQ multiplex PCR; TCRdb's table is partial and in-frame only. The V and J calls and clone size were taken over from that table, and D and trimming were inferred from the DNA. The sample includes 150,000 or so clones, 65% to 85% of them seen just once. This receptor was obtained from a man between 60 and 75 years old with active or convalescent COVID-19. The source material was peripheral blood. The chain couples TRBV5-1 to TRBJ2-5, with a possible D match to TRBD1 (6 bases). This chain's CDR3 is CASSLAGQQETQYF. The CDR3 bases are TGCGCCAGCAGCTTGGCCGGACAGCAAGAGACCCAGTACTTC.